The rows below give T cell receptor beta chains drawn from one sample of a study of neoadjuvant nivolumab and ipilimumab in lung cancer. The repertoire was sequenced with immunoSEQ multiplex PCR; TCRdb's copy has only in-frame clones and lacks some. The profile shows roughly 6,200 clones, roughly 61% of them singletons. This specimen consisted of tumor tissue, obtained after neoadjuvant nivolumab, alone or with ipilimumab, at or shortly before surgery. The source of these receptors is an adult with non-small cell lung cancer. CDR3s include the opening cysteine and the closing phenylalanine or tryptophan. Each record gives: clone size, J gene, V gene, D gene, CDR3 protein, CDR3 DNA. The D gene is left open where the match is weak. Size tells how often a clone was seen (once, few, many) or the class of an expanded clone, and some rows leave it out.

. | TRBJ2-5 | TRBV7-9 | . | CASTWGRGGQETQYF | TGTGCCTCCACCTGGGGGAGGGGGGGGCAAGAGACCCAGTACTTC
. | TRBJ1-2 | TRBV6-6 | . | CASKAGEGYGYTF | TGTGCCAGCAAGGCAGGGGAAGGCTATGGCTACACCTTC
once | TRBJ2-1 | TRBV19 | TRBD1 | CASSISGTGGNEQFF | TGTGCCAGTAGTATATCGGGGACAGGGGGCAATGAGCAGTTCTTC
. | TRBJ2-3 | TRBV15 | . | CATSRDGAGYTDTQYF | TGTGCCACCAGCAGAGATGGGGCGGGGTACACAGATACGCAGTATTTT
. | TRBJ2-5 | TRBV5-1 | TRBD2 | CASSLTPSGKETQYF | TGCGCCAGCAGCTTGACGCCTAGCGGGAAAGAGACCCAGTACTTC
. | TRBJ1-2 | TRBV11-2 | . | CASSLRGGGYGYTF | TGTGCCAGCAGCTTAAGGGGTGGGGGCTATGGCTACACCTTC
once | TRBJ2-7 | TRBV27 | . | CASSVTTGTYEQYF | TGTGCCAGCAGCGTCACCACAGGGACCTACGAGCAGTACTTC
. | TRBJ1-2 | TRBV18 | . | CASSPTGTDGYTF | TGTGCCAGCTCACCTACCGGGACGGATGGCTACACCTTC
. | TRBJ2-7 | TRBV5-4 | TRBD2 | CASSSPSGGAYEQYF | TGTGCCAGCAGTTCACCAAGCGGGGGAGCCTACGAGCAGTACTTC
. | TRBJ2-7 | TRBV4-1 | . | CASSQDRAGAYEQYF | TGCGCCAGCAGCCAAGACAGGGCTGGGGCCTACGAGCAGTACTTC
. | TRBJ2-1 | TRBV5-6 | . | CASSFGAAGDFF | TGTGCCAGCAGCTTCGGAGCAGCCGGCGATTTCTTC
. | TRBJ2-1 | TRBV30 | . | CAWSVNRDPRLGEQFF | TGTGCCTGGAGTGTTAATCGAGACCCAAGGTTAGGTGAGCAGTTCTTC
. | TRBJ2-7 | TRBV28 | . | CASSPGQRREKQYF | TGTGCCAGCAGCCCAGGACAGAGACGCGAGAAGCAGTACTTC
. | TRBJ2-5 | TRBV7-2 | TRBD2 | CASSLNGGRAQETQYF | TGTGCCAGCAGCTTAAATGGCGGGAGGGCCCAAGAGACCCAGTACTTC
once | TRBJ2-5 | TRBV6-5 | . | CASSYGGVGQTQYF | TGTGCCAGCAGTTACGGTGGCGTGGGGCAGACCCAGTACTTC
. | TRBJ1-1 | TRBV20-1 | . | CSARFPTEAFF | TGCAGTGCTAGGTTCCCCACTGAAGCTTTCTTT
. | TRBJ2-1 | TRBV11-3 | TRBD1 | CASSLRTGNNEQFF | TGTGCCAGCAGCTTAAGGACAGGGAACAATGAGCAGTTCTTC
medium-sized | TRBJ2-5 | TRBV7-2 | TRBD1 | CASSSRQGAATQYF | TGTGCCAGCAGCTCCCGACAGGGCGCGGCGACCCAGTACTTC
. | TRBJ1-2 | TRBV28 | TRBD1 | CASSLSGGDGYTF | TGTGCCAGCAGTTTATCAGGGGGCGATGGCTACACCTTC
. | TRBJ2-3 | TRBV11-2 | . | CASSLGVADTQYF | TGTGCCAGCAGCTTAGGGGTGGCAGATACGCAGTATTTT
few | TRBJ2-7 | TRBV27 | . | CASSWGRAYEQYF | TGTGCCAGCAGTTGGGGACGGGCTTACGAGCAGTACTTC
. | TRBJ1-2 | TRBV5-1 | . | CASSLDPWGNYGYTF | TGCGCCAGCAGCTTGGACCCTTGGGGGAACTATGGCTACACCTTC
. | TRBJ2-1 | TRBV7-9 | TRBD1 | CASRSLRTGDNEQFF | TGTGCCAGCAGGTCTCTCCGGACAGGGGACAATGAGCAGTTCTTC
. | TRBJ2-3 | TRBV5-1 | TRBD1 | CASSSGLAGTAADTQYF | TGCGCCAGCAGCTCAGGTTTAGCCGGGACAGCTGCAGATACGCAGTATTTT
. | TRBJ1-3 | TRBV9 | . | CASSVDGLGNTIYF | TGTGCCAGCAGCGTAGACGGCTTGGGAAACACCATATATTTT
. | TRBJ2-3 | TRBV5-1 | . | CASSLGLRTDTQYF | TGCGCCAGCAGCTTAGGACTTCGCACAGATACGCAGTATTTT
few | TRBJ1-4 | TRBV5-1 | TRBD1 | CASSLAGTGREKLFF | TGCGCCAGCAGCTTGGCCGGGACAGGAAGAGAAAAACTGTTTTTT
. | TRBJ1-1 | TRBV21-1 | . | CASSEVGDTEAFF | TGTGCCAGCAGTGAGGTGGGGGACACTGAAGCTTTCTTT
. | TRBJ2-1 | TRBV5-1 | . | CASSHRREQFF | TGCGCCAGCAGCCACCGTCGAGAGCAGTTCTTC
. | TRBJ1-2 | TRBV18 | TRBD1 | CASSQTRQGSSDGYTF | TGTGCCAGCTCGCAAACAAGACAGGGTTCGAGTGATGGCTACACCTTC
. | TRBJ2-7 | TRBV4-1 | TRBD1 | CASSQEGQSSSYEQYF | TGCGCCAGCAGCCAAGAGGGACAGAGCAGCTCCTACGAGCAGTACTTC
. | TRBJ1-1 | TRBV2 | TRBD1 | CASSENWVGQGFTEAFF | TGTGCCAGCAGTGAAAATTGGGTTGGACAGGGGTTCACTGAAGCTTTCTTT
. | TRBJ2-3 | TRBV11-3 | TRBD2 | CASRAGAGDTQYF | TGTGCCAGCAGAGCGGGAGCAGGTGATACGCAGTATTTT
. | TRBJ1-5 | TRBV7-8 | . | CASSFQGYHSNQPQHF | TGTGCCAGCAGCTTCCAGGGGTACCATAGCAATCAGCCCCAGCATTTT
medium-sized | TRBJ2-2 | TRBV9 | . | CASSVGSRGRAGELFF | TGTGCCAGCAGCGTAGGTAGCAGGGGAAGGGCCGGGGAGCTGTTTTTT
. | TRBJ1-4 | TRBV5-4 | . | CASSRGGMSEKLFF | TGTGCCAGCAGCCGGGGGGGTATGAGTGAAAAACTGTTTTTT
few | TRBJ1-1 | TRBV7-2 | . | CASSLVAVGNMNTEAFF | TGTGCCAGCAGCCTTGTGGCAGTAGGAAACATGAACACTGAAGCTTTCTTT
. | TRBJ1-2 | TRBV11-2 | . | CASSSLGQGIGYGYTF | TGTGCCAGCAGCTCCCTCGGGCAGGGTATAGGGTATGGCTACACCTTC
. | TRBJ2-7 | TRBV7-9 | TRBD2 | CASSFGGTSGSGEQYF | TGTGCCAGCAGCTTTGGCGGGACTAGCGGGAGTGGCGAGCAGTACTTC
few | TRBJ1-1 | TRBV5-1 | TRBD1 | CASSLTGGTEAFF | TGCGCCAGCAGCCTTACAGGGGGCACTGAAGCTTTCTTT
few | TRBJ2-7 | TRBV27 | TRBD2 | CASSPSSGGSYEQYF | TGTGCCAGCAGTCCTTCTAGCGGAGGCTCCTACGAGCAGTACTTC
. | TRBJ2-1 | TRBV29-1 | TRBD2 | CSVPGMGGRAYNEQFF | TGCAGCGTTCCCGGGATGGGCGGGAGGGCCTACAATGAGCAGTTCTTC
few | TRBJ2-1 | TRBV7-3 | . | CASSNPSRETSYNEQFF | TGTGCCAGCAGCAACCCCTCACGGGAGACCTCCTACAATGAGCAGTTCTTC